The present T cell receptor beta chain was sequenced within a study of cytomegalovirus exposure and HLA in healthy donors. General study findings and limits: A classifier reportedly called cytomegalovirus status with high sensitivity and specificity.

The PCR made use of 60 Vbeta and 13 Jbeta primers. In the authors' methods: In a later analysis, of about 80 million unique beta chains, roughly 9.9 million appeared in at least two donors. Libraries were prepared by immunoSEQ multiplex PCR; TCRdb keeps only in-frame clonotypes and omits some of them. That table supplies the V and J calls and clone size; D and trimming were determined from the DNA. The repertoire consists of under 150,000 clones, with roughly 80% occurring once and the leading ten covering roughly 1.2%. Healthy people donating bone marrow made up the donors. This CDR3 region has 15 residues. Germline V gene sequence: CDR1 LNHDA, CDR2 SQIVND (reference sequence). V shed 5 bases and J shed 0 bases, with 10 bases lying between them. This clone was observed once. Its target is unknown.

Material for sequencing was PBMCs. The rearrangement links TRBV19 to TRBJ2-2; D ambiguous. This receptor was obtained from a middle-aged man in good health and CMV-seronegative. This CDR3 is CASSSAETNTGELFF. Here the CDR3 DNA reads TGTGCCAGTAGTTCGGCGGAGACGAACACCGGGGAGCTGTTTTTT.